This TCR beta chain was captured in a study of cytomegalovirus exposure and HLA in healthy donors. The germline V and J ends were trimmed by 5 bases and 7 bases, with 9 bases remaining between them. Germline-derived CDR1 and CDR2 are SGHAT and FQDESV (reference sequence). The CDR3 covers 11 residues. All the people who gave samples were healthy bone marrow donors. This clone was counted once. Both 60 Vbeta primers and 13 Jbeta primers went into the PCR. Generated by immunoSEQ multiplex PCR, the TCRdb table keeps only in-frame clones and is missing some. The sample contains approximately 150,000 clones, 60% to 85% of which appear only once.

Sequencing was done on a sample of PBMCs. J is TRBJ2-7 and V is TRBV11-1; D perhaps matches TRBD1 (5 bases). This clonotype was obtained from a man aged 45-65 years in good health and CMV-seropositive. CDR3 in DNA: TGTGCCAGCAGCATTGACAGAGAGCAGTACTTC. It yields the protein CASSIDREQYF.